A single sample is the source of the 8 T cell receptor beta chains below, sequenced in a study of T cells in Graves' hyperthyroidism and ophthalmopathy. It was RNA transcripts that yielded the amplified TCR beta CDR3 regions. HTBI primers were the set used in a first-round RT-PCR of the TCR CDR3. TCRdb reprocessed the multiplex PCR reads with MiXCR, giving one entry per CDR3 protein. The table includes over 700,000 distinct CDR3 sequences, about 19% detected once. The sample taken for sequencing was blood. These receptors originate from a woman aged 45-65 years with Graves' hyperthyroidism that later progressed to Graves' ophthalmopathy.

There are many counts of this clonotype. This chain links TRBV12-3 or TRBV12-4 with TRBJ2-6, with a tentative D call TRBD2 (6 bases). CDR3 length: 14 residues. V lost 5 bases, J lost 4 bases, and 9 bases lay in between. The CDR3 nucleotides read TGTGCCAGCAGTCCCGGGGGAGGGGCCAACGTCCTGACTTTC. It yields the protein CASSPGGGANVLTF.

In its sample, this clonotype was seen many times. V and J are TRBV6-1 and TRBJ2-7; tentative D call: TRBD2 (5 bases). This CDR3 is 15 amino acids long. V lost 4 bases, J lost 5 bases, and 18 bases lay in between. Germline V gene data show CDR1 as MNHNS and CDR2 as SASEGT. The CDR3 sequence is CASSGFFTGTDEQYF. The CDR3 nucleotides read TGTGCCAGCAGTGGGTTCTTCACGGGAACCGACGAGCAGTACTTC.

This clonotype has a count of ten or more. CDR3 protein: CASASRGGTYGYTF. DNA of the CDR3: TGTGCCAGCGCCTCGAGGGGGGGGACCTATGGCTACACCTTC. This rearrangement joins TRBV2 to TRBJ1-2; tentative D call: TRBD1 (6 bases). This CDR3 region has 14 residues. The V gene lost 8 bases and the J gene lost 4 bases, with 17 bases spanning the gap. Looked up from germline, CDR1 is SNHLY and CDR2 is FYNNEI.

V gene TRBV29-1 combines with J gene TRBJ1-1; D gene uncertain. CDR1 SQVTM and CDR2 ANQGSEA come from the germline V gene. Trimming removed 6 bases at V and 7 bases at J, with 12 bases between. CDR3 length: 11 residues. The CDR3 loop reads CSVAIRLEAFF. CDR3 nucleotides: TGCAGCGTCGCCATCAGGCTTGAAGCTTTCTTT.

This clonotype occurred a few times. The CDR3 sequence is CSAQTRDRGVAFPGSYGYTF. In nucleotides, the CDR3 is TGCAGTGCCCAGACCCGGGACAGGGGGGTAGCCTTTCCTGGTTCCTATGGCTACACCTTC. The rearrangement uses TRBV20-1 and TRBJ1-2, with TRBD1 matching 11 bases. Germline trimming cut 6 bases from V and 4 bases from J; bases unmatched to any gene: 25. Germline CDR1 and CDR2: DFQATT and SNEGSKA (reference sequence). The CDR3 contains 20 residues.

This clonotype was found a few times. V gene TRBV20-1 combines with J gene TRBJ1-2; D perhaps matches TRBD1 (6 bases). In germline, CDR1 is DFQATT, CDR2 SNEGSKA (reference sequence). V was trimmed by 1 base and J by 0 bases, leaving 12 bases between them. This CDR3 region has 15 residues. The CDR3 region has the DNA TGCAGTGCTAGAGGGGGGGCCGGTTCTAACTATGGCTACACCTTC. Translating it yields CSARGGAGSNYGYTF.

This clonotype was seen only a few times. The chain combines TRBV27 with TRBJ2-2, with 11 bases lining up with TRBD1. Germline assignment: CDR1 MNHEY and CDR2 SMNVEV (reference sequence). CDR3 length equals 16 residues. V was clipped by 5 bases and J by 6 bases; unmatched bases: 8. The CDR3 DNA sequence: TGTGCCAGCAGTCCCCTGGACAGGGGGCGGGCCGGGGAGCTGTTTTTT. Residues: CASSPLDRGRAGELFF.

Comments on this clonotype: A much larger clone lies one base from this, so it may be a read error. J is TRBJ1-1 and V is TRBV12-3 or TRBV12-4; tentative D call: TRBD1 (5 bases). The CDR3 loop spans 16 amino acids. In nucleotides, the CDR3 is TGTGCCAGCAGTGGGGTCCGAGGGGCGAGGGTTACTGGAGCTTTCTTT. Amino acids: CASSGVRGARVTGAFF.